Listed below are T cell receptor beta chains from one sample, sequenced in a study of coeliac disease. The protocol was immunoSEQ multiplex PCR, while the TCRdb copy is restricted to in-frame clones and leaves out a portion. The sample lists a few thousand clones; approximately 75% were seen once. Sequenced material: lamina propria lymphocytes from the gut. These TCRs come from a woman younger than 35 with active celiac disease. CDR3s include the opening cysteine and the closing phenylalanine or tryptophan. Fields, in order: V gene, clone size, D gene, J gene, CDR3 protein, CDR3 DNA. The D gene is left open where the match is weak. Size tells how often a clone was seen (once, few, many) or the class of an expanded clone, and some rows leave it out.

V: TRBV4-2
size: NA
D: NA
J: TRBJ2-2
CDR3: CASSQEGSQGELFF
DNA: TGTGCCAGCAGCCAAGAGGGTAGCCAAGGGGAGCTGTTTTTT

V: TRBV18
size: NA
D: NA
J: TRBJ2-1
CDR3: CASSPGGAGSYNEQFF
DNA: TGTGCCAGCTCACCTGGAGGGGCAGGCTCCTACAATGAGCAGTTCTTC

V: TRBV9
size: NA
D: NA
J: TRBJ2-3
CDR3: CASSSGRGSTDTQYF
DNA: TGTGCCAGCAGCTCAGGAAGGGGTAGCACAGATACGCAGTATTTT

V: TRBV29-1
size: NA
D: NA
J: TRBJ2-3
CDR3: CSGAPYITGLLGTDTQYF
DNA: TGCAGCGGCGCGCCATATATTACAGGCCTCCTAGGCACAGATACGCAGTATTTT

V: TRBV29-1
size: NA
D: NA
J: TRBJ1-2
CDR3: CSVERRKDYGYTF
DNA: TGCAGCGTTGAACGCAGGAAAGACTATGGCTACACCTTC

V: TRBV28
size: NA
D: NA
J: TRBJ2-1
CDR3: CASSFSASEVIEQFF
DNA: TGTGCCAGCAGTTTTAGTGCTAGTGAGGTCATTGAGCAGTTCTTC

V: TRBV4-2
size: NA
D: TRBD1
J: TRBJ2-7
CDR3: CASSPLSGTGVEQYF
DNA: TGTGCCAGCAGCCCCTTATCCGGGACAGGGGTCGAGCAGTACTTC

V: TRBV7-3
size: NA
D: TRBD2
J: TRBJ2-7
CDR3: CASSPSGGAGEQYF
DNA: TGTGCCAGCAGCCCAAGCGGGGGGGCTGGAGAGCAGTACTTC

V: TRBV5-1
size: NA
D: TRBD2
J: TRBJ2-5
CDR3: CASSLGTSGLETQYF
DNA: TGCGCCAGCAGCTTGGGGACTAGCGGATTAGAGACCCAGTACTTC

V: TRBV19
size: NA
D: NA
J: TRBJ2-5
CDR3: CATRDITRETQYF
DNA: TGTGCCACCCGGGACATCACGAGAGAGACCCAGTACTTC

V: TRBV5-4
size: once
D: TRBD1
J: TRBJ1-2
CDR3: CASSLRGTGQGGYTF
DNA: TGTGCCAGCAGCTTGCGCGGGACAGGGCAGGGTGGCTACACCTTC

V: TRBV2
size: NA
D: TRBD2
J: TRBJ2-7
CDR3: CASRPAGVHEQYF
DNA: TGTGCCAGCAGGCCCGCGGGAGTTCACGAGCAGTACTTC